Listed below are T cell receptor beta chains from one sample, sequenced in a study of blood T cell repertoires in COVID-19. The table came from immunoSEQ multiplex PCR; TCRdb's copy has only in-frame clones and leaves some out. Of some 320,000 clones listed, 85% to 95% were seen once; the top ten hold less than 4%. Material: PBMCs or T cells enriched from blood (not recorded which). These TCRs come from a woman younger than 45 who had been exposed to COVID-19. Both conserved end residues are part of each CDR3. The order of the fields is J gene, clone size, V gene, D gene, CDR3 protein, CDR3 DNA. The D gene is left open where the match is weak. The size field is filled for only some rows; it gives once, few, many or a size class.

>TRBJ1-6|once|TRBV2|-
CASTDQGSNSPLHF
TGTGCCAGCACGGACCAGGGGAGTAATTCACCCCTCCACTTT
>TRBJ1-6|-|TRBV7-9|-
CASSLDGGNSPLHF
TGTGCCAGCAGCTTGGATGGGGGGAATTCACCCCTCCACTTT
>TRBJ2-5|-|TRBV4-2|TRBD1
CASSQPTGGRETQYF
TGTGCCAGCAGCCAGCCCACAGGGGGGAGGGAGACCCAGTACTTC
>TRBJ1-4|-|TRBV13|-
CASSLLSGGGYEKLFF
TGTGCCAGCAGCCTGCTTTCGGGGGGCGGGTATGAAAAACTGTTTTTT
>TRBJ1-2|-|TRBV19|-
CASSPRGWGYGYTF
TGTGCCAGTAGTCCTCGGGGTTGGGGCTATGGCTACACCTTC
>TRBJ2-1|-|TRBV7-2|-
CASSAIAGTYNEQFF
TGTGCCAGCAGCGCTATTGCGGGTACCTACAATGAGCAGTTCTTC
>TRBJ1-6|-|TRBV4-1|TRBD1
CASSQDWDSRSSYNSPLHF
TGCGCCAGCAGCCAAGATTGGGACAGCCGGAGCTCCTATAATTCACCCCTCCACTTT
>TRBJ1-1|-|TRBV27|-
CASSPQIGELSTEAFF
TGTGCCAGCAGTCCCCAAATAGGGGAATTGAGCACTGAAGCTTTCTTT
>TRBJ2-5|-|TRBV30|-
CAWSPAGEETQYF
TGTGCCTGGAGTCCGGCAGGGGAGGAGACCCAGTACTTC
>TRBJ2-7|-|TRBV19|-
CASSIGPSASSYEQYF
TGTGCCAGTAGTATAGGGCCTAGCGCCAGCTCCTACGAGCAGTACTTC
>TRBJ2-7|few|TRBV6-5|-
CASSLQTGYEQYF
TGTGCCAGCAGTTTGCAAACAGGTTACGAGCAGTACTTC
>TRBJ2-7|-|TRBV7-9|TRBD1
CASSSGDSYEQYF
TGTGCCAGCAGCTCTGGGGACAGCTACGAGCAGTACTTC
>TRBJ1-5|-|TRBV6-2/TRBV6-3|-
CASSDIYQPQHF
TGTGCCAGCAGTGACATTTATCAGCCCCAGCATTTT
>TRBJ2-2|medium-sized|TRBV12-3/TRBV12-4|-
CASRRQESGELFF
TGTGCCAGCAGACGACAGGAAAGCGGGGAGCTGTTTTTT
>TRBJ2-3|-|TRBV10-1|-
CASSLRLVQCTDTQYF
TGCGCCAGCAGTCTCCGACTAGTTCAATGCACAGATACGCAGTATTTT
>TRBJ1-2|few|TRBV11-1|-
CASSPGLGWDYGYTF
TGTGCCAGCAGCCCGGGTCTAGGCTGGGACTATGGCTACACCTTC
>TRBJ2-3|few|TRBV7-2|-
CASSPRSPGTDTQYF
TGTGCCAGCAGCCCCAGGTCCCCGGGGACAGATACGCAGTATTTT
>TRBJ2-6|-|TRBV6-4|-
CASSDSGRAGANVLTF
TGTGCCAGCAGTGACTCGGGCAGGGCCGGGGCCAACGTCCTGACTTTC
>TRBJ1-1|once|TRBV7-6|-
CASSFRQDTEAFF
TGTGCCAGCAGCTTTAGACAGGACACTGAAGCTTTCTTT
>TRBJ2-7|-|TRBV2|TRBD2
CASSERASGDYEQYF
TGTGCCAGCAGTGAACGCGCTAGCGGGGATTACGAGCAGTACTTC
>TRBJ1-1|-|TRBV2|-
CASSELRTVNTEAFF
TGTGCCAGCAGTGAGTTGAGGACAGTGAACACTGAAGCTTTCTTT